Described below is a single T cell receptor (beta chain) sequence and its context. V gave up 6 bases and J gave up 4 bases; unmatched junction bases: 9. This CDR3 contains 15 residues. The germline CDR1 and CDR2 sequences are MNHEY and SVGAGI. The authors carried out high-throughput sequencing of TCR beta. They applied it to CD8+ and CD4+ T cells obtained from blood. The TEMRA cells underwent FACS enrichment, while the CD8+ and CD4+ T cells underwent negative isolation. The RNA, roughly 0.5 to 1 ug, was put through reverse transcription using random hexamers. TCR beta CDR3 was amplified by immunoSEQ multiplex PCR. This amplification extended across 54 Vbeta and 13 Jbeta segments. TCRdb re-called the immunoSEQ multiplex PCR reads through MiXCR, storing one row per CDR3 protein. The sample has 150,000 to 200,000 distinct CDR3 sequences, approximately 93% seen once; the top ten hold roughly 0.094%. The sample comes from a study of CD8 T cells in Susac syndrome.

The specimen sequenced was CD4+ T cells from PBMCs. The sequence was obtained from a human donor with multiple sclerosis. The rearrangement joins TRBV6-5 to TRBJ1-2; 9 bases are shared with TRBD1. CDR3 loop: CASRVTGGSGYGYTF. The DNA of the CDR3 is TGTGCCAGCAGGGTCACAGGGGGCTCCGGCTATGGCTACACCTTC.